This TCR beta chain came from a study of cytomegalovirus exposure and HLA in healthy donors. Concerning this clone itself: No antigen is known for it.

The PCR used 60 Vbeta and 13 Jbeta primers. The method was immunoSEQ multiplex PCR; TCRdb's version includes in-frame clones alone and lacks a portion of them. The sample contains about 180,000 clones, about three quarters of which appear only once. Study-wide results and limits: There were some public TCRs occurring in many donors, but most TCR sequences were rare. Excluded were some V segments that proved indistinguishable, including TRBV6-2 and TRBV6-3.

Unmatched junction bases numbered 6, after V lost 4 bases and J lost 4 bases. Germline V CDR1 and CDR2: SGHTS, YDEGEE. The CDR3 totals 16 residues. The chain employs TRBV5-8 and TRBJ2-2, with 11 bases matching TRBD2. This TCR came from a woman in her fifties or sixties in good health and CMV-seropositive. The sequenced material came from PBMCs. CDR3 DNA sequence: TGTGCCAGCAGCCCGTTTAGCGGGGGGGCCACCGGGGAGCTGTTTTTT. Its protein product is CASSPFSGGATGELFF. The whole variable domain, remainder taken from reference TRBV5-8 and TRBJ2-2, is EAGVTQSPTHLIKTRGQQATLRCSPISGHTSVYWYQQALGLGLQFLLWYDEGEERNRGNFPPRFSGRQFPNYSSELNVNALELEDSALYLCASSPFSGGATGELFFGEGSRLTVL.